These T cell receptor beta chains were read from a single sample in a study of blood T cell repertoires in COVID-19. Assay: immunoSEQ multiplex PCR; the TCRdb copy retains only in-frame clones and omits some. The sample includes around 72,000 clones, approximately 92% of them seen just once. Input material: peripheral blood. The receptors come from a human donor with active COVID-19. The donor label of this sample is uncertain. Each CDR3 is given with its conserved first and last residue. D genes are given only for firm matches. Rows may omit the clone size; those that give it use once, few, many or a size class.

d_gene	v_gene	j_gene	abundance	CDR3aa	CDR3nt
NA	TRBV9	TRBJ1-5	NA	CASSVDGDSNQPQHF	TGTGCCAGCAGCGTAGACGGGGATAGCAATCAGCCCCAGCATTTT
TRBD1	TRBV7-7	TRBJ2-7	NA	CASSSGGSYEQYF	TGTGCCAGCAGCTCAGGGGGTTCCTACGAGCAGTACTTC
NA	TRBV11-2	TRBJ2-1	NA	CASSFSQSENNEQFF	TGTGCCAGCAGCTTTAGCCAGTCGGAGAACAATGAGCAGTTCTTC
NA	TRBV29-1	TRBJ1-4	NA	CSVVYQGMFEKLFF	TGCAGCGTAGTCTATCAGGGGATGTTTGAAAAACTGTTTTTT
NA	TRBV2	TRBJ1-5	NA	CASRGMYEISNQPQHF	TGTGCCAGCCGGGGGATGTACGAGATTTCCAATCAGCCCCAGCATTTT
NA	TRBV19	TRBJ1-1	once	CASISPLEAFF	TGTGCCAGTATTAGCCCACTTGAAGCTTTCTTT
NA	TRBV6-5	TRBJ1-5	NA	CASSNGGGNQPQHF	TGTGCCAGCAGTAATGGGGGCGGGAATCAGCCCCAGCATTTT
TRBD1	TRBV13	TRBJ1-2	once	CASSPQDRVNYGYTF	TGTGCCAGCAGCCCACAGGACAGGGTCAACTATGGCTACACCTTC
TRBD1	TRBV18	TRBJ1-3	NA	CASSPGQGVGNTIYF	TGTGCCAGCTCACCCGGACAGGGGGTTGGAAACACCATATATTTT
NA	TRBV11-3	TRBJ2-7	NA	CASSPRRQNYEQYF	TGTGCCAGCAGCCCCCGTAGACAGAACTACGAGCAGTACTTC
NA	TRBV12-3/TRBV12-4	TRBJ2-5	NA	CASSLGGTTQYF	TGTGCCAGCAGTTTAGGCGGTACGACCCAGTACTTC
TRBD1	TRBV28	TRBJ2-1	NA	CASSEVGAGGTVNEQFF	TGTGCCAGCAGTGAGGTGGGCGCAGGGGGCACAGTCAATGAGCAGTTCTTC
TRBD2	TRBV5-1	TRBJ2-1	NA	CASSSPGGRAVSEQFF	TGCGCCAGCAGCTCCCCAGGCGGGAGGGCCGTTTCTGAGCAGTTCTTC
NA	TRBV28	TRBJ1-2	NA	CASRATGNYGYTF	TGTGCCAGCAGAGCGACGGGGAACTATGGCTACACCTTC